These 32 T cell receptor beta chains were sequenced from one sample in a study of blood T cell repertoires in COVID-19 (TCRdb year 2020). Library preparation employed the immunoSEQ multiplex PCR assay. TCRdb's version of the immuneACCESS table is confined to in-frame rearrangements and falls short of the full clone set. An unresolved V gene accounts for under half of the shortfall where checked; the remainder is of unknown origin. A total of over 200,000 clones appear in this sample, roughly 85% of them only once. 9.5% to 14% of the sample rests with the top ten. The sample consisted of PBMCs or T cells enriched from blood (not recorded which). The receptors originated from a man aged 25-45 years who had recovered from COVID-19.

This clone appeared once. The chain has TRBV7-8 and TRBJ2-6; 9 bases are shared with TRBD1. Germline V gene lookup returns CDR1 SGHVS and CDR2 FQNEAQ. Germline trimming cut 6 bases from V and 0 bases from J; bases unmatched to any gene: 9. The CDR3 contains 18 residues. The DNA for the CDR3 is TGTGCCAGCAGTTTACAACAGGGGGCGTCCTCTGGGGCCAACGTCCTGACTTTC. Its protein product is CASSLQQGASSGANVLTF.

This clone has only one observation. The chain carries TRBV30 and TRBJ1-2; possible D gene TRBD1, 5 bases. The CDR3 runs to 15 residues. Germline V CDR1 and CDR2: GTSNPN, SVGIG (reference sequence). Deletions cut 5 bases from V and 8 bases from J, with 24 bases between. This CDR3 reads CAWRSGNSYMGGYTF. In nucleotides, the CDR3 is TGTGCCTGGCGATCAGGGAATTCCTATATGGGCGGCTACACCTTC. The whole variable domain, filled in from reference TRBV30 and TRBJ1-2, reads SQTIHQWPATLVQPVGSPLSLECTVEGTSNPNLYWYRQAAGRGLQLLFYSVGIGQISSEVPQNLSASRPQDRQFILSSKKLLLSDSGFYLCAWRSGNSYMGGYTFGSGTRLTVV.

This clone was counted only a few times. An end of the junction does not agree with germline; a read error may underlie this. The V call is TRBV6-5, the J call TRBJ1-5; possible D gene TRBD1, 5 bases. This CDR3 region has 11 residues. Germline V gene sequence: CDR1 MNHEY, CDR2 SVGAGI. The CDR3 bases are TGTGCCAGTGGGGCGGGGGTAAAGGTCTATTTT. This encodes CASGAGVKVYF.

CDR3 in amino acids: CASSYQGSGEQYF. In nucleotides, the CDR3 is TGTGCCAGCAGTTACCAGGGGAGCGGCGAGCAGTACTTC. The chain carries TRBV6-5 and TRBJ2-7, with D tentatively TRBD1 (6 bases). Germline lookup yields CDR1 MNHEY and CDR2 SVGAGI. The CDR3 spans 13 residues. Trimming left V 2 bases short and J 6 bases short, with 11 bases between.

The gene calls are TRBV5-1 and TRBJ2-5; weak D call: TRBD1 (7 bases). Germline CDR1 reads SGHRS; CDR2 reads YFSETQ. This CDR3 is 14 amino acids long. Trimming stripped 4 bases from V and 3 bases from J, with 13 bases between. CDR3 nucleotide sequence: TGCGCCAGCAGCCTAGGCGGGACAGAAGAGACCCAGTACTTC. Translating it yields CASSLGGTEETQYF. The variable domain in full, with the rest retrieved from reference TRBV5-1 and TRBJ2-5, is KAGVTQTPRYLIKTRGQQVTLSCSPISGHRSVSWYQQTPGQGLQFLFEYFSETQRNKGNFPGRFSGRQFSNSRSEMNVSTLELGDSALYLCASSLGGTEETQYFGPGTRLLVL.

The DNA of the CDR3 is TGTGCCAGCAGCTCGGTGAACACTGAAGCTTTCTTT. It codes for CASSSVNTEAFF. The rearrangement links TRBV5-4 to TRBJ1-1; D remains ambiguous. V gave up 3 bases and J gave up 0 bases, with 3 bases separating them. Per germline, CDR1 SGHNT and CDR2 YYREEE (reference sequence). The CDR3 is 12 residues long.

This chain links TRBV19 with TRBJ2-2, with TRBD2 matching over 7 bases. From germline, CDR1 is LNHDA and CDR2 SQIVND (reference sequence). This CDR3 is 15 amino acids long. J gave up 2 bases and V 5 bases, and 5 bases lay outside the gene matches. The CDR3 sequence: CASSQLAPNTGELFF. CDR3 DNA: TGTGCCAGTAGTCAACTAGCGCCTAACACCGGGGAGCTGTTTTTT.

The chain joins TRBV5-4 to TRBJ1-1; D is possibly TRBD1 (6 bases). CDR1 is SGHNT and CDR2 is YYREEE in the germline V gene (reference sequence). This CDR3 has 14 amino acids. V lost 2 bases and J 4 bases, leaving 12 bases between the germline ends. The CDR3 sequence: CASSFNRVVTEAFF. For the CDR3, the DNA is TGTGCCAGCAGCTTTAACAGGGTGGTCACTGAAGCTTTCTTT. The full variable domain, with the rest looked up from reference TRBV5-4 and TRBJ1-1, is ETGVTQSPTHLIKTRGQQVTLRCSSQSGHNTVSWYQQALGQGPQFIFQYYREEENGRGNFPPRFSGLQFPNYSSELNVNALELDDSALYLCASSFNRVVTEAFFGQGTRLTVV.

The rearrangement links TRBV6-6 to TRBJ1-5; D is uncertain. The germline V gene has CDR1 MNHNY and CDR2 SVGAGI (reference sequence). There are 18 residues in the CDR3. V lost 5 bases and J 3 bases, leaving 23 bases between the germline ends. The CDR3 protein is CASSPRGISLTPNQPQHF. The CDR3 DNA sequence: TGTGCCAGCAGTCCGAGAGGTATCTCTCTTACCCCCAATCAGCCCCAGCATTTT.

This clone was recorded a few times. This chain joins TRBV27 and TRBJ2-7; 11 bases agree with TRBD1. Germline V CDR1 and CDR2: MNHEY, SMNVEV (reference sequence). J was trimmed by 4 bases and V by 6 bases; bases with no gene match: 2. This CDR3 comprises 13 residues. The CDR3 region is CASRGQGAYEQYF. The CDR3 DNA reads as TGTGCCAGCAGAGGACAGGGGGCATACGAGCAGTACTTC.

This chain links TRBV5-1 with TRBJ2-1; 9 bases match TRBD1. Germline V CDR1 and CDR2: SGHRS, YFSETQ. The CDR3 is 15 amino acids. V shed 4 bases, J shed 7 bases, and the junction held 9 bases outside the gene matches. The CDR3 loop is CASSPNPGQGNEQFF. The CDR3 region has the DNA TGCGCCAGCAGCCCGAATCCGGGACAGGGAAATGAGCAGTTCTTC.

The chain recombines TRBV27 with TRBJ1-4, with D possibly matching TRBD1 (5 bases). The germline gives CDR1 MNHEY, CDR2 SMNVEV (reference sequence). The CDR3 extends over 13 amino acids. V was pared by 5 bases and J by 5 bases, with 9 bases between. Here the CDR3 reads CASSRQQNEKLFF. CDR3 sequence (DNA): TGTGCCAGCAGTAGACAGCAAAATGAAAAACTGTTTTTT.

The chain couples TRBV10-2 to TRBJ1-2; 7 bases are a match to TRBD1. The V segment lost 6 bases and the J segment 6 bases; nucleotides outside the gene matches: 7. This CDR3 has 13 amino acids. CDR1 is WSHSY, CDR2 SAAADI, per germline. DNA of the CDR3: TGCGCCAGCAGCTATAGACAGGGCCATGGCTACACCTTC. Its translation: CASSYRQGHGYTF.

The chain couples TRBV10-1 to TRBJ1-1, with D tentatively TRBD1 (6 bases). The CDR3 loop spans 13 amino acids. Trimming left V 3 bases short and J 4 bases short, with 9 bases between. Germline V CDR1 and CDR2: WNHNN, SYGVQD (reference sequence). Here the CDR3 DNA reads TGCGCCAGCAGTGACGGGGGGCTCACTGAAGCTTTCTTT. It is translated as CASSDGGLTEAFF.

For the CDR3, the DNA is TGTGCCAGCAGCTTATCTAGCGGGAGTTGGGATGAGCAGTTCTTC. Translated: CASSLSSGSWDEQFF. The chain carries TRBV7-2 and TRBJ2-1, with 10 bases aligning to TRBD2. There are 15 residues in the CDR3. V shed 2 bases and J 8 bases; nucleotides not matched to a gene: 6. CDR1 SGHTA and CDR2 FQGNSA come from the germline V gene. The whole variable domain, remainder taken from reference TRBV7-2 and TRBJ2-1, is GAGVSQSPSNKVTEKGKDVELRCDPISGHTALYWYRQSLGQGLEFLIYFQGNSAPDKSGLPSDRFSAERTGGSVSTLTIQRTQQEDSAVYLCASSLSSGSWDEQFFGPGTRLTVL.

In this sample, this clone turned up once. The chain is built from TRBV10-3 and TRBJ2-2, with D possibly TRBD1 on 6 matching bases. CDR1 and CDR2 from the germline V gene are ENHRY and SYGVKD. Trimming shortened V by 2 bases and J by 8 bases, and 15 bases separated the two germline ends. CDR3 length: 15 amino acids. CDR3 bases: TGTGCCATCAGTGAGACCTCACAGGGTCCAGGGGAGCTGTTTTTT. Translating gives CAISETSQGPGELFF.

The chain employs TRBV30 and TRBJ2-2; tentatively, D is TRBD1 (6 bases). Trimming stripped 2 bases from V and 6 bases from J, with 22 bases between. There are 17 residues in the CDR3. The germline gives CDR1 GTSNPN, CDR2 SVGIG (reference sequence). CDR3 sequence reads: CAWSLNDRRKTPGELFF. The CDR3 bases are TGTGCCTGGAGTCTAAACGACAGGAGAAAAACCCCCGGGGAGCTGTTTTTT.

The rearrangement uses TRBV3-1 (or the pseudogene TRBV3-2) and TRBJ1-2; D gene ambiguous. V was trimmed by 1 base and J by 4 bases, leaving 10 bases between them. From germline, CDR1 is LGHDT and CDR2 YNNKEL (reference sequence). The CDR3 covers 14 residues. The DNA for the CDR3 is TGTGCCAGCAGCCAAGGAGTCCCCTCCTATGGCTACACCTTC. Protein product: CASSQGVPSYGYTF.

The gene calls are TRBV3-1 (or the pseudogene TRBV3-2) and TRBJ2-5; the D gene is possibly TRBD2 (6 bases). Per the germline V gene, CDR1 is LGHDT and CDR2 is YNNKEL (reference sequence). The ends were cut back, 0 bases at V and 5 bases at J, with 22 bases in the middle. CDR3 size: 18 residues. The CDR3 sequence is CASSQDLMGSPGRETQYF. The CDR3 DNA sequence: TGTGCCAGCAGCCAAGATCTAATGGGGTCCCCTGGGAGGGAGACCCAGTACTTC.

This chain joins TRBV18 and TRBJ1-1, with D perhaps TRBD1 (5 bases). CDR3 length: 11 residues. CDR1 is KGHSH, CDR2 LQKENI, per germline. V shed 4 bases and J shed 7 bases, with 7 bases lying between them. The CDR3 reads CASSQGLEAFF. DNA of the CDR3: TGTGCCAGCTCACAGGGACTTGAAGCTTTCTTT. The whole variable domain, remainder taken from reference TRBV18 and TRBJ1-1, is NAGVMQNPRHLVRRRGQEARLRCSPMKGHSHVYWYRQLPEEGLKFMVYLQKENIIDESGMPKERFSAEFPKEGPSILRIQQVVRGDSAAYFCASSQGLEAFFGQGTRLTVV.

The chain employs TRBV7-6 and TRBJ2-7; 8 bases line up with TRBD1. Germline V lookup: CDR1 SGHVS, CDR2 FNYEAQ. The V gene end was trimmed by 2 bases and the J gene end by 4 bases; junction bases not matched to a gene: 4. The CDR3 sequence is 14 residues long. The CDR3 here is CASSLSGGTYEQYF. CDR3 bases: TGTGCCAGCAGCTTATCAGGGGGCACGTACGAGCAGTACTTC.

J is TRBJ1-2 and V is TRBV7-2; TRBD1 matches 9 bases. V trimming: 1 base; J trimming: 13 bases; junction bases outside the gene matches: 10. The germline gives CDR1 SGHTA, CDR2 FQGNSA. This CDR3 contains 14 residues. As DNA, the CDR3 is TGTGCCAGCAGCTTAGACAGGGGGCGAAAGCGTGTCACCTTC. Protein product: CASSLDRGRKRVTF.

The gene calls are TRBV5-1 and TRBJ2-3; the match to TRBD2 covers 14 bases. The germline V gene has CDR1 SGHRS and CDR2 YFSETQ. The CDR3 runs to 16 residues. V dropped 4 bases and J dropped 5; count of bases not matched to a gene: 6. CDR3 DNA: TGCGCCAGCAGCCTAGGACTAGCGGGAGGTGTAGATACGCAGTATTTT. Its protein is CASSLGLAGGVDTQYF.

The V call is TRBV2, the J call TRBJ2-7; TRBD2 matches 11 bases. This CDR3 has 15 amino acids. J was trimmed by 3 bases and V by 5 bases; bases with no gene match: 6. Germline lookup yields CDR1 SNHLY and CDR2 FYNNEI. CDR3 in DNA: TGTGCCAGCAGTTTTGGGACTAGCGGAAACTACGAGCAGTACTTC. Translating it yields CASSFGTSGNYEQYF.

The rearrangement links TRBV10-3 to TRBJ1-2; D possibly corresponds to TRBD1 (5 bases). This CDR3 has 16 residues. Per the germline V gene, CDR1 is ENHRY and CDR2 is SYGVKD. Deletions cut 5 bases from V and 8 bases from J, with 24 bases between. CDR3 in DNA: TGTGCCATCAGTATACAGGCCCGGGGTCGGGAGATAGGCTACACCTTC. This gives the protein CAISIQARGREIGYTF.

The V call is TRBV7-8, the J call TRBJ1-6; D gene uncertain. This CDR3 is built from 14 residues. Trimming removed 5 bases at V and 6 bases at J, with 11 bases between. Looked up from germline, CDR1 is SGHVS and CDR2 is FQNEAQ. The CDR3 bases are TGTGCCAGCAGCCCCAGACTGACTAATTCACCCCTCCACTTT. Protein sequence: CASSPRLTNSPLHF.

CDR3 nucleotide sequence: TGCGCCAGCAGCTTGTGGGGCGGGGGAAATGGCTACACCTTC. This codes for CASSLWGGGNGYTF. The chain carries TRBV5-1 and TRBJ1-2, with TRBD1 as a possible D gene (5 bases). There are 14 residues in the CDR3. Germline V gives CDR1 SGHRS, CDR2 YFSETQ. The germline V and J ends were trimmed by 1 base and 6 bases, with 13 bases remaining between them.

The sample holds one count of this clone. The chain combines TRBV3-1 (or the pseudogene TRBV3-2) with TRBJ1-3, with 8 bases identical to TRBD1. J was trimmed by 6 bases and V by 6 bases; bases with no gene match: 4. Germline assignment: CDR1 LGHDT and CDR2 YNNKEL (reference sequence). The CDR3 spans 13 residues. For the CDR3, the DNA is TGTGCCAGCAGACAGACAGGGGAAAACACCATATATTTT. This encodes CASRQTGENTIYF.

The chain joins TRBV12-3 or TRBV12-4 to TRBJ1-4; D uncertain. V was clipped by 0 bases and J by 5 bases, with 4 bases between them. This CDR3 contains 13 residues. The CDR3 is CASSLAGNEKLFF. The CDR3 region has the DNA TGTGCCAGCAGTTTAGCGGGCAATGAAAAACTGTTTTTT.

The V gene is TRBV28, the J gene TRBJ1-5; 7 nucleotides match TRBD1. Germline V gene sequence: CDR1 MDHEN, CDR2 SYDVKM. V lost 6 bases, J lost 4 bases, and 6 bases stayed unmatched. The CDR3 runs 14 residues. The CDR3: CASRLSGQNQPQHF. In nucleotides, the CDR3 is TGTGCCAGCAGGCTGTCGGGACAGAATCAGCCCCAGCATTTT.

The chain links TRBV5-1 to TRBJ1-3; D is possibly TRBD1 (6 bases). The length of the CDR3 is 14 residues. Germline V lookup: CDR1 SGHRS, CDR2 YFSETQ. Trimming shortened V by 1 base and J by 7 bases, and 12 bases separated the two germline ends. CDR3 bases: TGCGCCAGCAGCTTGACAGGGCTTTATAACACCATATATTTT. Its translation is CASSLTGLYNTIYF.

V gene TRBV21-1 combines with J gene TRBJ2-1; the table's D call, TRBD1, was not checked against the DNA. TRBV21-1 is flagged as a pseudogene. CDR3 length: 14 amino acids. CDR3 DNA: TGTGCCAGCAGCTTCCGGGACAGGGTCAATGAGCAGTTCTTC. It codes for CASSFRDRVNEQFF.